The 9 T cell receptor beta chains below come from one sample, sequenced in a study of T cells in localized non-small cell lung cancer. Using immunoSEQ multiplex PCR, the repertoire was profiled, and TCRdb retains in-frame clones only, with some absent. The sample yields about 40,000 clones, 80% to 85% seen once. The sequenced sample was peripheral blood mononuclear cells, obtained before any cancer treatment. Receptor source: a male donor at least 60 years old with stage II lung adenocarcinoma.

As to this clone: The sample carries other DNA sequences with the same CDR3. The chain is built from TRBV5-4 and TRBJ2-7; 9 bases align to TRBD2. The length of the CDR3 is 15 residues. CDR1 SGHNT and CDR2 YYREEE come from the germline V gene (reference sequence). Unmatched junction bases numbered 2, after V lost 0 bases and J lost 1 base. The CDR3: CASSLELAGSYEQYF. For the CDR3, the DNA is TGTGCCAGCAGCTTGGAGCTAGCGGGGTCCTACGAGCAGTACTTC.

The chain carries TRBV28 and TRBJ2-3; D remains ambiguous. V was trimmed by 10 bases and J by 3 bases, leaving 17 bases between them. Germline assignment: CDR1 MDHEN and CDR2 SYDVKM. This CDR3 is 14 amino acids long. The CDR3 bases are TGTGCCACAGAAAAAACGGCTCGGACAGATACGCAGTATTTT. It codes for CATEKTARTDTQYF.

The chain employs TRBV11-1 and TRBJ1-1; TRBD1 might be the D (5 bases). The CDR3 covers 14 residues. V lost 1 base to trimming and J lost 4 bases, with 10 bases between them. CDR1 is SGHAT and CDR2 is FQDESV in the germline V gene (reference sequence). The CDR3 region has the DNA TGTGCCAGCAGCTTAGATCGGGGGGGCACTGAAGCTTTCTTT. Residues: CASSLDRGGTEAFF.

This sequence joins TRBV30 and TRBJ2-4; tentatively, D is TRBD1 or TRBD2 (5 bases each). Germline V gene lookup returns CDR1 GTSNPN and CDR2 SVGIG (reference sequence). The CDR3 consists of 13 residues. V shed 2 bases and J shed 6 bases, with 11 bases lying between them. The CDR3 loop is CAWSTGLVNIQYF. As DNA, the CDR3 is TGTGCCTGGAGTACGGGGCTGGTAAACATTCAGTACTTC.

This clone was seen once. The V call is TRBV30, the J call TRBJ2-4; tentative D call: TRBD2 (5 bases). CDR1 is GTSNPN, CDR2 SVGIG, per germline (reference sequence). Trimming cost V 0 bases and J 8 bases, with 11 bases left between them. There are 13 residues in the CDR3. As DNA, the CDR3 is TGTGCCTGGAGTGTTAGGGAGCGTGACATTCAGTACTTC. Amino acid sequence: CAWSVRERDIQYF.

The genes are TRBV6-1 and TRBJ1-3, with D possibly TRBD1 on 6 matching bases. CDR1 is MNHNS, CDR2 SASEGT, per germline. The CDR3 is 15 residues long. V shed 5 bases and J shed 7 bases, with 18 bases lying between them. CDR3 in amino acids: CASSPSGAGVNTIYF. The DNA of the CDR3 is TGTGCCAGCAGTCCCTCAGGGGCTGGGGTGAACACCATATATTTT.

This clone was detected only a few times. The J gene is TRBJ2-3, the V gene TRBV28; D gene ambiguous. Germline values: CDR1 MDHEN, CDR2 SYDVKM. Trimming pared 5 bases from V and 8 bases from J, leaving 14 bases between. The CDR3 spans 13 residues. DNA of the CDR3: TGTGCCAGCAGTCCCCAAACCCCCGTTACGCAGTATTTT. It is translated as CASSPQTPVTQYF.

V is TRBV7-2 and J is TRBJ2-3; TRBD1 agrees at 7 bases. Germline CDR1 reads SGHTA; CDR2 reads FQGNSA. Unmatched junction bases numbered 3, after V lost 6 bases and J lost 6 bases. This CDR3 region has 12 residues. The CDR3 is CASRAGGDTQYF. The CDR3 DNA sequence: TGTGCCAGCAGGGCAGGGGGTGATACGCAGTATTTT.

CDR3 bases: TGTGCCAGCTCACCAATGGGACAGGCCGTCTCTGGAAACACCATATATTTT. Translated: CASSPMGQAVSGNTIYF. V gene TRBV18 combines with J gene TRBJ1-3, with TRBD1 identical over 8 bases. The germline CDR1 and CDR2 sequences are KGHSH and LQKENI. Trimming took 2 bases from V and 0 from J; bases not matched to a gene: 6. This CDR3 is 17 amino acids long.